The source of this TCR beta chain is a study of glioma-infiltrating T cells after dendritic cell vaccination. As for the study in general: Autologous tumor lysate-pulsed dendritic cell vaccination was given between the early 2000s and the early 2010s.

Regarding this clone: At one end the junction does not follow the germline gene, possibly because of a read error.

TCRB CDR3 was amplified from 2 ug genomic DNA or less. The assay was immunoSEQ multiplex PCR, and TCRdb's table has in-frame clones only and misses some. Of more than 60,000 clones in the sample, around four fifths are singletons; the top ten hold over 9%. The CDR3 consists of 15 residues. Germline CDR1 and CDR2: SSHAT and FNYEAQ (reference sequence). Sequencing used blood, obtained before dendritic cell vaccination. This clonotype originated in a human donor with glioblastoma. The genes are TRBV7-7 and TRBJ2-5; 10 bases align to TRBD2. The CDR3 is CASSLSGGAGETQYF. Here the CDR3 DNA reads TGTGCTAGCAGCCTCAGCGGGGGGGCGGGAGAGACCCAGTACTTC.